The entry that follows covers one T cell receptor beta chain sequence. The data were taken from a study of T cells in tuberculosis. Across the whole study: The T cells targeted glucose monomycolate, a mycobacterial lipid, via CD1B.

V dropped 3 bases and J dropped 5; count of bases not matched to a gene: 4. CDR1 SNHLY and CDR2 FYNNEI come from the germline V gene. The CDR3 spans 15 residues. Cells were sorted from thawed PBMC rested overnight and stained with GMM-loaded CD1B tetramer, viability dye and anti-CD3. CD1B tetramers were loaded with Rhodococcus equi-derived C32 glucose monomycolate. CD14-expressing monocytes were removed from PBMC before cryopreservation and sorting. About 100,000 tetramer-negative cells were sorted from each donor. Clones were sequenced by immunoSEQ multiplex PCR, and TCRdb holds only the in-frame ones, with some missing. The sample lists about 58,000 clones, 88% occurring once.

What was sequenced was CD1b-GMM tetramer-negative cells sorted from PBMCs. The sequence derives from an adult woman with latent tuberculosis. The genes are TRBV2 and TRBJ1-5; 10 bases are shared with TRBD1. CDR3 residues: CASSDRDRGHQPQHF. CDR3 bases: TGTGCCAGCAGTGACCGGGACAGGGGTCATCAGCCCCAGCATTTT.